The clone carrying this TCR beta chain was observed at least ten times. The sample belongs to a study of early T cells in non-severe SARS-CoV-2 infection. The V end lost 4 bases, the J end lost 9 bases, and 13 bases lay between the germline ends. Germline lookup yields CDR1 SGHAT and CDR2 FQNNGV. This CDR3 spans 14 amino acids. A single record per CDR3 protein comes from TCRdb applying MiXCR to the 5' RACE reads. The repertoire holds 75,000 to 100,000 distinct CDR3 sequences, 11% to 15% seen once, with approximately 9.9% in the top ten. The clonotype originates from an adult who was a healthcare worker with PCR-confirmed SARS-CoV-2 infection or an uninfected control (not recorded which). Sequences were obtained from whole blood. J is TRBJ1-6 and V is TRBV11-2; maybe TRBD1 (5 bases). DNA for the CDR3: TGTGCCAGCAGCTCACAGGTGATGACTTCACCCCTCCACTTT. Translation gives CASSSQVMTSPLHF.